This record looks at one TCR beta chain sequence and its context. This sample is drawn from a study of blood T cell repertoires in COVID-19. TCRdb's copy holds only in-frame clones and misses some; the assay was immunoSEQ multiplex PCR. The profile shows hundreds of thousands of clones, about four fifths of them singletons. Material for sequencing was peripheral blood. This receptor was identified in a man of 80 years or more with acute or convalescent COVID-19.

The CDR3 DNA follows: TGTGCCAGCAGCTCCGGGACAGGGCCAGGAAACACCATATATTTT. As protein: CASSSGTGPGNTIYF. The J gene is TRBJ1-3, the V gene TRBV2, with 9 bases that match TRBD1. The CDR3 contains 15 residues. V trimming: 6 bases; J trimming: 4 bases; junction bases outside the gene matches: 7. CDR1 and CDR2 (germline): SNHLY, FYNNEI.